This T cell receptor (beta chain) was sequenced in a study of T cells after yellow fever vaccination. General study findings and limits: The secondary response was weaker, and its peak arrived faster, on day 5 versus 15. Abundant clonotypes (contaminants from the bulk population) could be present in FACS-sorted repertoires. Reappearance after the booster was observed for most primary-vaccination clones (about 95% CD4, about 85% CD8).

This clonotype was picked up a small number of times. The antigen is unknown. TCRdb recomputed calls from the 5' RACE reads with MiXCR, one row per CDR3 protein. Here the sample spans hundreds of thousands of distinct CDR3 sequences, more than 3% being singletons. This CDR3 is built from 18 residues. Germline V CDR1 and CDR2: SGDLS, YYNGEE. Trimming stripped 0 bases from V and 0 bases from J, with 17 bases between. The chain couples TRBV9 to TRBJ2-3; no clear D. The receptor was isolated from a man aged 18 to 35 who received the YFV17D yellow fever vaccine. The sample consisted of PBMCs, taken on the day of the yellow fever booster vaccination. The CDR3, as DNA: TGTGCCAGCAGCGTAGAAGGGTTGGGCCGAGACAGCACAGATACGCAGTATTTT. Its protein product is CASSVEGLGRDSTDTQYF.